Following are 11 T cell receptor beta chains from one sample sequenced in a study of cytomegalovirus exposure and HLA in healthy donors. The PCR used 60 Vbeta and 13 Jbeta primers. TCRdb's copy holds only in-frame clones and misses some; the assay was immunoSEQ multiplex PCR. The sample shows about 200,000 clones, 75% to 90% of them seen only once. The sample consisted of PBMCs. The receptors were gathered from a woman aged 30 to 39 in good health and CMV-seronegative.

The chain carries TRBV6-1 and TRBJ2-2; 14 bases line up with TRBD2. The CDR3 spans 16 residues. Looked up from germline, CDR1 is MNHNS and CDR2 is SASEGT. V lost 1 base, J lost 6 bases, and 1 base stayed unmatched. The chain's CDR3 is CASSEEGLAGAGELFF. The CDR3 DNA reads TGTGCCAGCAGTGAAGAGGGACTAGCGGGAGCCGGGGAGCTGTTTTTT.

This chain links TRBV7-8 with TRBJ2-1, with TRBD2 matching over 7 bases. V lost 2 bases and J lost 2; bases outside the gene matches: 6. This CDR3 has 16 amino acids. Germline lookup yields CDR1 SGHVS and CDR2 FQNEAQ. The CDR3 region is CASSLFGGSPYNEQFF. The CDR3 nucleotides are TGTGCCAGCAGCTTATTCGGCGGGAGCCCCTACAATGAGCAGTTCTTC.

This sequence joins TRBV4-1 and TRBJ2-1; no definite D call. The V and J ends lost 3 bases and 0 bases respectively, with 6 bases between them. The CDR3 is 14 amino acids. Germline V gene lookup returns CDR1 MGHRA and CDR2 YSYEKL. CDR3 sequence reads: CASSHPSSYNEQFF. The DNA of the CDR3 is TGCGCCAGCAGCCATCCGAGCTCCTACAATGAGCAGTTCTTC.

This clone was seen a single time. This chain links TRBV10-1 with TRBJ2-1; 8 bases match TRBD2. Germline CDR1 is WNHNN and CDR2 is SYGVQD (reference sequence). The CDR3 runs 14 residues. The V and J ends lost 5 bases and 7 bases, in that order; junction bases with no gene match: 7. The CDR3 spells CASSPGTRENEQFF. The CDR3 DNA is TGCGCCAGCAGTCCCGGGACTAGAGAGAATGAGCAGTTCTTC.

This chain joins TRBV5-6 and TRBJ2-1; 8 bases map to TRBD2. CDR1 and CDR2 from the germline V gene are SGHDT and YYEEEE. After removal of 4 bases from V and 6 bases from J, the junction contained 9 bases not matched to a gene. CDR3 length: 15 residues. The DNA for the CDR3 is TGTGCCAGCAGCCCCGGGACTAGTATTGTCAATGAGCAGTTCTTC. Its translation: CASSPGTSIVNEQFF.

This rearrangement joins TRBV27 to TRBJ1-6; 7 nucleotides line up with TRBD1. This CDR3 region has 14 residues. In germline, CDR1 is MNHEY, CDR2 SMNVEV (reference sequence). V was clipped by 5 bases and J by 5 bases; unmatched bases: 3. Here the CDR3 DNA reads TGTGCCAGCAGTCTCGGGACAGATAATTCACCCCTCCACTTT. The encoded protein is CASSLGTDNSPLHF.

The CDR3 sequence is CASSYRLDSYEQYF. As DNA, the CDR3 is TGTGCCAGCAGTTACCGTCTAGACTCCTACGAGCAGTACTTC. The chain uses TRBV6-6 and TRBJ2-5; D is unclear. The end of the DNA fits TRBJ2-7 better, so the J call may be wrong. In germline, CDR1 is MNHNY, CDR2 SVGAGI (reference sequence). The CDR3 loop spans 14 amino acids.

The V gene is TRBV7-8, the J gene TRBJ1-2; D unclear. The CDR3 length is 15 residues. Trimming removed 3 bases at V and 10 bases at J, with 21 bases between. The germline V gene has CDR1 SGHVS and CDR2 FQNEAQ. For the CDR3, the DNA is TGTGCCAGCAGCTTTGGAGGCAGAGCCTTTGGGGTCTACACCTTC. Translation gives CASSFGGRAFGVYTF.

This sequence joins TRBV9 and TRBJ2-7; a possible D gene is TRBD1 (6 bases). Germline loops: CDR1 SGDLS, CDR2 YYNGEE. CDR3 size: 18 residues. Trimming cost V 4 bases and J 4 bases, with 27 bases left between them. The CDR3 loop is CASSPRRGQWNRSYEQYF. The CDR3 DNA is TGTGCCAGCAGCCCCAGAAGAGGACAGTGGAATCGCTCTTACGAGCAGTACTTC. The entire variable domain, with the rest obtained from reference TRBV9 and TRBJ2-7, is as follows: DSGVTQTPKHLITATGQRVTLRCSPRSGDLSVYWYQQSLDQGLQFLIQYYNGEERAKGNILERFSAQQFPDLHSELNLSSLELGDSALYFCASSPRRGQWNRSYEQYFGPGTRLTVT.

This clone has a single count. V gene TRBV5-6 combines with J gene TRBJ1-2, with no clear D. CDR1 and CDR2 (germline): SGHDT, YYEEEE. The CDR3 contains 14 residues. The V and J ends lost 4 bases and 4 bases respectively, with 14 bases between them. The CDR3 DNA follows: TGTGCCAGCAGCCTGGGCGGGGTCGGCTATGGCTACACCTTC. It specifies CASSLGGVGYGYTF. Based on the CDR3 plus reference TRBV5-6 and TRBJ1-2, the full variable domain is DAGVTQSPTHLIKTRGQQVTLRCSPKSGHDTVSWYQQALGQGPQFIFQYYEEEERQRGNFPDRFSGHQFPNYSSELNVNALLLGDSALYLCASSLGGVGYGYTFGSGTRLTVV.

V usage is TRBV7-9 and J usage is TRBJ2-3; 9 bases align to TRBD1. CDR3 length equals 15 residues. J was trimmed by 7 bases and V by 4 bases; bases with no gene match: 9. Germline values: CDR1 SEHNR, CDR2 FQNEAQ (reference sequence). The CDR3 is CASSSRDRDSNTQYF. For the CDR3, the DNA is TGTGCCAGCAGCTCCCGGGACAGGGACTCGAATACGCAGTATTTT.